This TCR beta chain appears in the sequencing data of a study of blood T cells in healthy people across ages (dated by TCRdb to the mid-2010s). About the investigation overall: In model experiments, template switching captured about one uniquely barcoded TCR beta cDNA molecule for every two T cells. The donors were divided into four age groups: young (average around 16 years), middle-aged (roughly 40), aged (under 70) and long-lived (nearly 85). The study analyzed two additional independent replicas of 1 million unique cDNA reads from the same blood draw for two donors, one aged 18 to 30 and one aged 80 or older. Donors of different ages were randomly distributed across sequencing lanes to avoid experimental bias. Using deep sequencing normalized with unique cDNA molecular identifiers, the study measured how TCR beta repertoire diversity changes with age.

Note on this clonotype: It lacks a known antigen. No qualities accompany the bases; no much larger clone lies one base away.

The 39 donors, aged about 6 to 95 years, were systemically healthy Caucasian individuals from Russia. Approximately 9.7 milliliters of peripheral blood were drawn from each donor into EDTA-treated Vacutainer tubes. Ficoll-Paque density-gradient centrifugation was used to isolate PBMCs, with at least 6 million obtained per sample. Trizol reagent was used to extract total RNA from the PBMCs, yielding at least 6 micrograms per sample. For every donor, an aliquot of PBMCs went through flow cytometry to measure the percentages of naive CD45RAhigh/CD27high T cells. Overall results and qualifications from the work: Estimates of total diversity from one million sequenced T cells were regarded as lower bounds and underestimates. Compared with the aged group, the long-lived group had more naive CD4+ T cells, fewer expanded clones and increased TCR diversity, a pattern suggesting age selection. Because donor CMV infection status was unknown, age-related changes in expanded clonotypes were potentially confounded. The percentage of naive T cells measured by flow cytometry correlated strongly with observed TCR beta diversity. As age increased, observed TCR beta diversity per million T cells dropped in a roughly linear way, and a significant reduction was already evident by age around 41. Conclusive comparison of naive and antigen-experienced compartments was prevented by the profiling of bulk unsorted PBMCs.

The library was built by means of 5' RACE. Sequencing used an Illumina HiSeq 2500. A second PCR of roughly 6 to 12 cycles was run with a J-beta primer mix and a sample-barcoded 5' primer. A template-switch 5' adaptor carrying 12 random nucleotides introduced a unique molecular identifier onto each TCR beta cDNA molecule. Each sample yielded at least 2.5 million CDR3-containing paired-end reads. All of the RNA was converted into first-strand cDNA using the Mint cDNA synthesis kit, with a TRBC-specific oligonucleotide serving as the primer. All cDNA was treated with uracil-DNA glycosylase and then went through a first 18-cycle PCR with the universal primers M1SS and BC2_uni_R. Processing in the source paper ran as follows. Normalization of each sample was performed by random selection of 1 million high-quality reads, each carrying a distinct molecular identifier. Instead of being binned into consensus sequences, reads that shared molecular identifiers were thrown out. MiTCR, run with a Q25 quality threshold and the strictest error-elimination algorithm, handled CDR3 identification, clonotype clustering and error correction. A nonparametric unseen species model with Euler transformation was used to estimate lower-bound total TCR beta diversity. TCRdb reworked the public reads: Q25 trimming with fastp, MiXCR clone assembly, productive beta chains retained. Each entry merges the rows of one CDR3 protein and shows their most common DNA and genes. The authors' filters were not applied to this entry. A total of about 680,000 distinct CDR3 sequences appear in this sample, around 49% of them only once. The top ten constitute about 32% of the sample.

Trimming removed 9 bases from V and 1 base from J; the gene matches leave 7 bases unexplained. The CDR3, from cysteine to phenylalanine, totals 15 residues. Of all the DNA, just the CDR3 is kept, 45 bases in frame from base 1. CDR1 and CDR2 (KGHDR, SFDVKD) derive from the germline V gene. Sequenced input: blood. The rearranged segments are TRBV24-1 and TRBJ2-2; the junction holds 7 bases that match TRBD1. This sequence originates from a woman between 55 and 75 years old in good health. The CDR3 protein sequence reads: CATSRGQVNTGELFF. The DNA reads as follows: TGTGCCACCTCCCGTGGACAGGTGAACACCGGGGAGCTGTTTTTT.